This paragraph reports one TCR beta chain. It has no known antigen specificity. No clone much larger than this one lies a single base away; base qualities are absent. The source of the sample is a study of human T cells and chemical hapten exposure (dated by TCRdb to 2020 to 2022). With respect to the entire study: For sensitization, 2% DPC in acetone was applied to a roughly 2 cm by roughly 2 cm area of upper inner arm skin. Alopecia areata with under or over 50% scalp involvement, alopecia totalis and alopecia universalis were represented in the patient cohort, which was mostly female. Weekly therapeutic DPC doses were additionally applied to the scalp of patients throughout the roughly 23-week study period. The study tracked peripheral blood TCR repertoire changes in vivo during primary and secondary sensitization to the hapten diphenylcyclopropenone (DPC) in alopecia patients. Libraries were pooled for sequencing, and variation in per-sample TCR yields was attributed mainly to small differences in library volumes within the pool. Blood samples were taken from patients before sensitization (week 0) and then at 2, 6 and about 24 weeks after DPC sensitization. Patch testing was done on the upper back using Finn chambers containing 0.01% DPC, and results were scored after 6 days according to International Contact Dermatitis Research Group standards. For TCR sequencing, blood came from some 31 alopecia patients at anywhere from one to four time points (pre-sensitization, 2, 6 and 24 weeks).

The library came from RACE. Sequencing was carried out with a NextSeq 500. During library preparation, unique molecular identifiers were attached to individual cDNA molecules so that TCRs could be counted quantitatively and reproducibly. Both TCR alpha and TCR beta chains were sequenced from each blood RNA sample. In the original analysis: Samples had a median of about 90,000 TCRs, with a range from 23,224 to 690,600. V, J and CDR3 annotation of the TCR reads was performed with the Decombinator software suite. To make PS versus PT1 abundance plots, every sample was subsampled to the same number of TCRs (28,000). Expanded TCRs were defined as absent before sensitization and observed at least eight times at the 2-week time point. TCRdb's own reprocessing of the public reads used fastp at Q25 and MiXCR and kept productive beta chains. Rows merge per CDR3 protein into single entries with the most common DNA and genes. These V and J calls derive from TCRdb rather than the authors' analysis. The sample table shows nearly 350,000 distinct CDR3 sequences, and about 7% are seen once. Roughly 7.9% of the sample belongs to the ten largest clones.

This sample's time point label indicates: patch test 1, 2 weeks after DPC sensitization. The treatment or condition label for this specimen denotes: therapeutic diphenylcyclopropenone sensitization with weekly scalp DPC. At every patch-test visit, the blood draw took place before the patch test was put on. Patients were considered eligible if aged 18 to 70, diagnosed with alopecia and deemed suitable for DPC therapy, and patients were excluded if pregnant. Unfractionated whole blood was collected in Tempus Blood RNA tubes, and total RNA was extracted from that blood. Broader findings and caveats from the paper: After repeated subsampling, changes were observed in the strength of the expansion versus patch-test correlation and in the threshold at which the correlation became significant. Significantly more large CDR3 similarity clusters were formed by expanded TCRs than by pre-sensitization or healthy control sets, consistent with antigen-driven responses. The number of PT1 expanded TCRs positively correlated with patch test score, significant at thresholds 8, 16 and 32 but not 4. No change with DPC sensitization was found in the number of TCRs above 1 in 1000 frequency, and no evidence of global repertoire structure alterations was found. Because every patient had alopecia, a presumed autoimmune disease, the patients' immune response might differ from that of healthy individuals.

The source of this sequence is a woman younger than 35 with alopecia areata. Some clones in this sample may be carry-over from other donors' samples. The sequences come from whole blood, collected in connection with sensitization to the hapten diphenylcyclopropenone (DPC).

The CDR3 reads as follows: CASTSRFGTGGTDTQYF. In nucleotides, the sequence is TGTGCCAGCACCTCCCGGTTCGGGACAGGGGGGACAGATACGCAGTATTTT. The rearrangement combines TRBV5-5 with TRBJ2-3, with 11 bases in between that match TRBD1. From a lookup of the germline V gene (reference sequence), CDR1 and CDR2 are SGHKS and YYEKEE. The CDR3 contains 17 residues, cysteine and phenylalanine counted. Only CDR3 DNA remains: 51 bases, in frame from the first base. Clipping removes 6 bases from V and 3 bases from J, with 12 as the unmatched junction base count.